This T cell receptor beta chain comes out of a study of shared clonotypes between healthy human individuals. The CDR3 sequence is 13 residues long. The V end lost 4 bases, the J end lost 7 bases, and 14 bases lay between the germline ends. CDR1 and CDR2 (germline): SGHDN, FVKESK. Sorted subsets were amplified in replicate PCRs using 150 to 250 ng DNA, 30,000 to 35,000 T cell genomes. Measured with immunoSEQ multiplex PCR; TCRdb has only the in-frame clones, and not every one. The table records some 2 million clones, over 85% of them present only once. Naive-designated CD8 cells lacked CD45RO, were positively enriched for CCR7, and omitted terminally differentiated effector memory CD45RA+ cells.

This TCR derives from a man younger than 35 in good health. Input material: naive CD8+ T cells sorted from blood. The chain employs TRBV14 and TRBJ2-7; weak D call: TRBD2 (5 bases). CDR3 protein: CASSRPFSVEQYF. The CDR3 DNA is TGTGCCAGCAGCCGCCCATTTAGCGTTGAGCAGTACTTC.